This T cell receptor beta chain derives from a study of OX40 agonist ivuxolimab in advanced cancers. Details on this clone: Its specificity is unknown.

Germline assignment: CDR1 SNHLY and CDR2 FYNNEI. The CDR3 is 16 amino acids. Trimming removed 1 base at V and 1 base at J, with 11 bases between. Whole-study results and caveats: The antigen specificity of the peripheral T cells (those that were expanded) was not determined. On average, a greater number of expanded clones characterised CD8+ T cells relative to CD4+. At 0.1 to 3.0 mg/kg and by week 6, CD4+ and CD8+ T cells in the blood had expanded clonally.

TCRdb's copy holds only in-frame clones and misses some; the assay was immunoSEQ multiplex PCR. This repertoire shows 25,000 to 35,000 clones, approximately 84% found once; its top ten account for approximately 21%. J is TRBJ2-4 and V is TRBV2, with D unresolved. The sequenced sample was CD4+ or CD8+ T cells sorted from blood, obtained in a trial of the OX40 agonist ivuxolimab. The TCR originated in an adult with an advanced solid tumor such as melanoma, head and neck, liver or kidney cancer. CDR3 DNA: TGTGCCAGCAGTGAAGGTCTCAGCTCGGCCAAAAACATTCAGTACTTC. It specifies CASSEGLSSAKNIQYF.